This entry is about one T cell receptor (beta chain). As yet, its antigen is unknown. Per germline, CDR1 SGHVS and CDR2 FQNEAQ. CDR3 size: 17 residues. Trimming removed 5 bases at V and 7 bases at J, with 21 bases between. The protocol was immunoSEQ multiplex PCR, while the TCRdb copy is restricted to in-frame clones and leaves out a portion. This sample has approximately 130,000 clones, with over 75% found just once. This record belongs to a study of T cell responses to AZD1222 COVID-19 vaccine. General study results and limits: Nearly half of the spike-specific TCRs reportedly recognize variant regions that carry no mutations. Two doses of AZD1222 preceded a rise in Spike-specific TCR breadth and depth.

The chain joins TRBV7-8 to TRBJ1-6; tentative D call: TRBD1 (6 bases). The sequencing used peripheral blood, collected 28 days after the second dose of the MenACWY control vaccine. This receptor was taken from an adult who received the MenACWY meningococcal vaccine as a control. The CDR3 region has the DNA TGTGCCAGCAGCCGAAACACCCCTCGGACAGTCAATTCACCCCTCCACTTT. Amino acids: CASSRNTPRTVNSPLHF.